A single sample is the source of the 26 T cell receptor beta chains below, sequenced in a study of T-cell reconstitution after alpha-beta-depleted transplantation in children. Unique molecular identifiers were used in preparing the TCRbeta library. TCRdb itself ran the PCR reads through MiXCR, one entry per CDR3 protein. Among 130,000 or so distinct CDR3 sequences listed, 9.7% were seen once. Material: PBMCs, mostly from graft donor cells, obtained 180 days after TCRalphabeta/CD19-depleted stem cell transplant. Source of these receptors: a girl under two years old who had a stem cell transplant for combined immunodeficiency, so the T cells may come from the graft donor.

V gene TRBV29-1 combines with J gene TRBJ2-2; 7 bases match TRBD1. Germline assignment: CDR1 SQVTM and CDR2 ANQGSEA. Trimming took 5 bases from V and 1 from J; bases not matched to a gene: 7. The CDR3 extends over 15 amino acids. The CDR3 is CSVRVTGMNTGELFF. The CDR3 DNA follows: TGCAGCGTTAGGGTGACAGGGATGAACACCGGGGAGCTGTTTTTT.

There are many counts of this clonotype. The V gene is TRBV7-8, the J gene TRBJ1-4; D unclear. There are 16 residues in the CDR3. Germline V gene lookup returns CDR1 SGHVS and CDR2 FQNEAQ. V was shortened by 1 base and J by 0 bases, with 9 bases between the two germline ends. DNA for the CDR3: TGTGCCAGCAGCTTAGGGAGACTAGCAACTAATGAAAAACTGTTTTTT. This codes for CASSLGRLATNEKLFF. Variable domain in full (rest from reference TRBV7-8 and TRBJ1-4): GAGVSQSPRYKVAKRGQDVALRCDPISGHVSLFWYQQALGQGPEFLTYFQNEAQLDKSGLPSDRFFAERPEGSVSTLKIQRTQQEDSAVYLCASSLGRLATNEKLFFGSGTQLSVL.

This clonotype was counted a few times. The chain couples TRBV6-5 to TRBJ2-2; D is perhaps TRBD1 or TRBD2 (6 bases each). Trimming cost V 2 bases and J 4 bases, with 8 bases left between them. This CDR3 has 14 residues. Germline V gives CDR1 MNHEY, CDR2 SVGAGI. The CDR3 reads CASSYGGGTGELFF. CDR3 DNA: TGTGCCAGCAGTTACGGAGGGGGCACCGGGGAGCTGTTTTTT.

This clonotype was found a few times. This CDR3 is CSASQGGFVDQPQHF. CDR3 bases: TGCAGTGCGTCTCAGGGGGGCTTTGTGGATCAGCCCCAGCATTTT. The chain recombines TRBV20-1 with TRBJ1-5; 7 nucleotides line up with TRBD1. This CDR3 contains 15 residues. Germline loops: CDR1 DFQATT, CDR2 SNEGSKA (reference sequence). The ends lost 6 bases at V and 5 bases at J; junction bases unmatched: 13.

This clonotype turned up a few times. This chain connects TRBV7-8 to TRBJ2-7; 7 bases agree with TRBD1. Germline assignment: CDR1 SGHVS and CDR2 FQNEAQ. Trimming removed 3 bases from V and 5 bases from J; junction bases left unmatched: 4. This CDR3 is built from 13 residues. CDR3 sequence: CASSFTGVDEQYF. CDR3 nucleotides: TGTGCCAGCAGCTTTACAGGGGTAGACGAGCAGTACTTC.

This clonotype was counted only a few times. The rearrangement joins TRBV29-1 to TRBJ2-7; TRBD1 matches at 9 bases. Per the germline V gene, CDR1 is SQVTM and CDR2 is ANQGSEA. The trim removed 6 bases at V and 3 bases at J, leaving 9 bases unmatched. This CDR3 comprises 14 residues. The CDR3 here is CSVIIRDRDYEQYF. CDR3 sequence (DNA): TGCAGCGTGATCATCCGGGACAGGGACTACGAGCAGTACTTC.

This clonotype was picked up a small number of times. The chain combines TRBV27 with TRBJ2-2; 8 nucleotides agree with TRBD1. CDR3 length equals 15 residues. V shed 3 bases and J 5 bases; nucleotides not matched to a gene: 5. From germline, CDR1 is MNHEY and CDR2 SMNVEV (reference sequence). The CDR3 spells CASSFDRGRTGELFF. CDR3 sequence (DNA): TGTGCCAGCAGTTTCGACAGGGGAAGAACCGGGGAGCTGTTTTTT.

The table lists this clonotype with many counts. The rearrangement joins TRBV12-3 or TRBV12-4 to TRBJ2-7, with TRBD2 identical over 11 bases. Losses at the gene ends were 2 bases for V and 6 bases for J; bases not matched to a gene: 0. CDR3 size: 13 residues. CDR3 sequence (DNA): TGTGCCAGCAGTTTAACTAGCGGGAGCGAGCAGTACTTC. Translated: CASSLTSGSEQYF.

This clonotype showed up just a few times. The rearrangement links TRBV5-5 to TRBJ2-1; the match to TRBD1 covers 7 bases. This CDR3 region has 18 residues. Unmatched junction bases numbered 12, after V lost 0 bases and J lost 3 bases. The V gene's germline CDR1 is SGHKS and CDR2 YYEKEE (reference sequence). CDR3 DNA: TGTGCCAGCAGCTTGGCCGTAAATCTGGGACAGATCTACAATGAGCAGTTCTTC. It is translated as CASSLAVNLGQIYNEQFF.

The chain links TRBV11-3 to TRBJ2-1; 11 nucleotides agree with TRBD2. The CDR3 is made up of 13 amino acids. Germline loops: CDR1 SGHNT, CDR2 YENEEA. V was pared by 8 bases and J by 8 bases, with 5 bases of the junction left unmatched. CDR3 region: CASSLAGAYEQFF. CDR3 nucleotide sequence: TGTGCCAGCTCACTAGCGGGAGCCTATGAGCAGTTCTTC.

At least ten counts were recorded for this clonotype. The chain recombines TRBV10-3 with TRBJ2-7, with D perhaps assigned TRBD1 or TRBD2 (5 bases each). Germline V gene sequence: CDR1 ENHRY, CDR2 SYGVKD. The CDR3 is made up of 16 amino acids. V lost 0 bases and J 1 base, leaving 13 bases between the germline ends. CDR3 nucleotide sequence: TGTGCCATCAGTGAGTCATCTTGGGACGTGTCCTACGAGCAGTACTTC. It specifies CAISESSWDVSYEQYF.

This clonotype was observed a few times. This sequence joins TRBV5-5 and TRBJ2-2, with D perhaps matching TRBD2 (6 bases). Germline V gene data show CDR1 as SGHKS and CDR2 as YYEKEE (reference sequence). This CDR3 region has 13 residues. The V gene lost 4 bases and the J gene lost 8 bases, with 12 bases spanning the gap. The CDR3 nucleotides are TGTGCCAGCAGCGCCGCGGGAACGGGGGAGCTGTTTTTT. It encodes CASSAAGTGELFF.

V and J are TRBV20-1 and TRBJ2-2, with D possibly called TRBD1 or TRBD2 (5 bases each). Germline CDR1 DFQATT, CDR2 SNEGSKA (reference sequence). V was trimmed by 5 bases and J by 0 bases, leaving 19 bases between them. The CDR3 runs to 17 residues. The chain's CDR3 is CSAGRRKTATNTGELFF. The CDR3 DNA sequence: TGCAGTGCTGGGAGACGGAAGACAGCTACGAACACCGGGGAGCTGTTTTTT.

This clonotype was observed a handful of times. The J gene is TRBJ1-4, the V gene TRBV28; 12 nucleotides align to TRBD1. Trimming took 1 base from V and 8 from J; bases not matched to a gene: 11. The CDR3 loop spans 18 amino acids. CDR1 MDHEN and CDR2 SYDVKM come from the germline V gene. CDR3 sequence (DNA): TGTGCCAGCAGTTTATCGTTCCGGGACAGGGGGCGCAGAGAAAAACTGTTTTTT. Translated, it gives CASSLSFRDRGRREKLFF.

Comment on this clonotype: This may be a read error, as it is one base from a much larger clone. The chain couples TRBV12-3 or TRBV12-4 to TRBJ2-2; 11 bases are a match to TRBD2. This CDR3 region has 19 residues. CDR3 sequence reads: CTSSLFGLAGGSNTGELFF. In nucleotides, the CDR3 is TGTACCAGCAGTTTGTTCGGGCTAGCGGGGGGATCGAACACCGGGGAGCTGTTTTTT.

This clonotype has more than one count but fewer than ten. The chain is built from TRBV12-3 or TRBV12-4 and TRBJ2-1; 7 bases align to TRBD2. Trimming cost V 1 base and J 2 bases; bases outside gene matches: 2. The CDR3 extends over 15 amino acids. The CDR3 coding sequence is TGTGCCAGCAGTTTAGGCGGGAGCACCTACAATGAGCAGTTCTTC. It is translated as CASSLGGSTYNEQFF.

This clonotype came up a few times. The chain couples TRBV9 to TRBJ2-2, with 7 bases matching TRBD1. V shed 5 bases, J shed 6 bases, and the junction held 7 bases outside the gene matches. In germline, CDR1 is SGDLS, CDR2 YYNGEE. CDR3 length: 14 amino acids. Here the CDR3 DNA reads TGTGCCAGCAGTACAGGGGTCGGGGCCGGGGAGCTGTTTTTT. It encodes CASSTGVGAGELFF.

The table lists this clonotype with a few counts. CDR3 sequence (DNA): TGTGCCAGCAGCTCCTCCGGGACAGGGAGGGAGCAGTACTTC. As protein: CASSSSGTGREQYF. The V and J genes are TRBV7-2 and TRBJ2-7; TRBD1 agrees at 9 bases. Germline trimming cut 4 bases from V and 7 bases from J; bases unmatched to any gene: 8. Germline CDR1 SGHTA, CDR2 FQGNSA. The CDR3 extends over 14 amino acids.

This clonotype has more than one count but fewer than ten. The chain recombines TRBV7-6 with TRBJ2-6; D is ambiguous. The CDR3 is 12 amino acids. Between the trimmed V and J ends, which lost 10 bases and 1 base, there was a span of 5 bases. From germline, CDR1 is SGHVS and CDR2 FNYEAQ. The DNA of the CDR3 is TGTGCCATACATTCTGGGGCCAACGTCCTGACTTTC. It is translated as CAIHSGANVLTF.

In the case of this clonotype: The junction departs from the called germline gene at one end, perhaps through a read error. V gene TRBV29-1 combines with J gene TRBJ1-5; D unclear. Germline V lookup: CDR1 SQVTM, CDR2 ANQGSEA. CDR3 length equals 13 residues. As DNA, the CDR3 is TGCAGCGTTGGAGATGATAGCAATCAGCCCCAGCATTTC. This gives the protein CSVGDDSNQPQHF.

There are a few counts of this clonotype. The chain carries TRBV7-8 and TRBJ2-5; TRBD1 matches at 9 bases. The CDR3 has 15 amino acids. Germline values: CDR1 SGHVS, CDR2 FQNEAQ. Trimming cost V 5 bases and J 3 bases; bases outside gene matches: 7. The CDR3 DNA is TGTGCCAGCAGCCCGACGGGACAGGGAGAAGAGACCCAGTACTTC. This translates into CASSPTGQGEETQYF. The whole variable domain, filled in from reference TRBV7-8 and TRBJ2-5, reads GAGVSQSPRYKVAKRGQDVALRCDPISGHVSLFWYQQALGQGPEFLTYFQNEAQLDKSGLPSDRFFAERPEGSVSTLKIQRTQQEDSAVYLCASSPTGQGEETQYFGPGTRLLVL.

V usage is TRBV29-1 and J usage is TRBJ2-1; TRBD2 might be the D (6 bases). Germline V gene lookup returns CDR1 SQVTM and CDR2 ANQGSEA. The CDR3 length is 10 residues. Trimming removed 4 bases from V and 11 bases from J, with 9 bases in between. The CDR3 coding sequence is TGCAGCGTTGCGGCGGGGAAGCAGTTCTTC. Translating it yields CSVAAGKQFF.

The chain is built from TRBV12-3 or TRBV12-4 and TRBJ2-5; no definite D call. V dropped 1 base and J dropped 4 bases, with 7 bases sitting between them. CDR3 size: 13 residues. CDR3 amino acids: CASSLEVTETQYF. The CDR3 nucleotides are TGTGCCAGCAGTTTAGAGGTAACAGAGACCCAGTACTTC.

This clonotype showed up just a few times. The rearrangement links TRBV5-1 to TRBJ2-7, with a weak D call TRBD1 (6 bases). Germline-derived CDR1 and CDR2 are SGHRS and YFSETQ. This CDR3 region has 14 residues. Trimming stripped 0 bases from V and 4 bases from J, with 11 bases between. CDR3 residues: CASSLATGGYEQYF. CDR3 DNA: TGCGCCAGCAGCTTGGCGACAGGCGGTTACGAGCAGTACTTC.

This clonotype was detected only a few times. The chain couples TRBV29-1 to TRBJ2-3, with 7 bases aligning to TRBD1. The CDR3 consists of 15 residues. The ends lost 5 bases at V and 4 bases at J; junction bases unmatched: 12. Per the germline V gene, CDR1 is SQVTM and CDR2 is ANQGSEA. Here the CDR3 DNA reads TGCAGCGTTCCAGACAGGGCTCTATGGGCAGATACGCAGTATTTT. This translates into CSVPDRALWADTQYF.

There are a few counts of this clonotype. The chain has TRBV30 and TRBJ2-3, with D uncertain. The V gene's germline CDR1 is GTSNPN and CDR2 SVGIG (reference sequence). V lost 1 base and J lost 3, with 17 bases in between. The CDR3 spans 16 residues. The CDR3 DNA follows: TGTGCCTGGAGTGGGAGCGTCAGAGGTATGACAGATACGCAGTATTTT. Its translation is CAWSGSVRGMTDTQYF.